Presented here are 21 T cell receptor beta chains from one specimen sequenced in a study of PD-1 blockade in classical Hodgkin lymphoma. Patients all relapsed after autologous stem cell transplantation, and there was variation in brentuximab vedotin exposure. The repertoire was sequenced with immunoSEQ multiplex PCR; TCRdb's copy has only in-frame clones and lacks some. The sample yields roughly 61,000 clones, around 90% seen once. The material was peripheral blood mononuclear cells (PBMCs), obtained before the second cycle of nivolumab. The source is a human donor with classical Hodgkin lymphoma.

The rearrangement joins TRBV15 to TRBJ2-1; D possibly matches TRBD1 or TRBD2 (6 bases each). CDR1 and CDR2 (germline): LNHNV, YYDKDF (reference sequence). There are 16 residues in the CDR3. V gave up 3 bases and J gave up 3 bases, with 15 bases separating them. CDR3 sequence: CATSSGGGNIYNEQFF. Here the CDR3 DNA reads TGTGCCACCAGCAGTGGGGGCGGGAACATCTACAATGAGCAGTTCTTC.

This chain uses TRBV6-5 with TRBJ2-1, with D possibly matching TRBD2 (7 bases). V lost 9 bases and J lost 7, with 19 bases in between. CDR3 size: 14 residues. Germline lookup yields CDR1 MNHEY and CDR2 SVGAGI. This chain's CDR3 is CARPGGASGNEQFF. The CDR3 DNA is TGTGCCAGACCTGGGGGGGCCTCGGGTAATGAGCAGTTCTTC.

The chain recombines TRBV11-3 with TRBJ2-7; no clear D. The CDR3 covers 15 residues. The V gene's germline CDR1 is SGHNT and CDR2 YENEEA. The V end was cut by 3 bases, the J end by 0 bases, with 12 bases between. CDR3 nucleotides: TGTGCCAGCAGCTTGGCGGTGGGCGCCTCCTACGAGCAGTACTTC. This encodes CASSLAVGASYEQYF.

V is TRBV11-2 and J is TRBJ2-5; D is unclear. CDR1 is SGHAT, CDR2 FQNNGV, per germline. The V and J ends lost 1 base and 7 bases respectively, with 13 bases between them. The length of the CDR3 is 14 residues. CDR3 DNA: TGTGCCAGCAGCTTAGCGTTGCAGATTGGGACCCAGTACTTC. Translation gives CASSLALQIGTQYF.

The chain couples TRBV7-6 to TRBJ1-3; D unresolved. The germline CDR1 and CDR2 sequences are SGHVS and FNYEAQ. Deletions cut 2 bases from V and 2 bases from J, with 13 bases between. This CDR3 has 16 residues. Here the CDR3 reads CASSLSIGLAGNTIYF. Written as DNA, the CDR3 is TGTGCCAGCAGCTTATCTATCGGGTTGGCTGGAAACACCATATATTTT. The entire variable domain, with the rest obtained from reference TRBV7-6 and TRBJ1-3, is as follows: GAGVSQSPRYKVTKRGQDVALRCDPISGHVSLYWYRQALGQGPEFLTYFNYEAQQDKSGLPNDRFSAERPEGSISTLTIQRTEQRDSAMYRCASSLSIGLAGNTIYFGEGSWLTVV.

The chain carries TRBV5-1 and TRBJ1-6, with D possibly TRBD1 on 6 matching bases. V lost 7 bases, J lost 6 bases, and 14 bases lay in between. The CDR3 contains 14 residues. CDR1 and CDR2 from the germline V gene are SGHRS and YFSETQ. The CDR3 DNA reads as TGCGCCAGCGCCTCCGGGGGCGGTAATTCACCCCTCCACTTT. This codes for CASASGGGNSPLHF.

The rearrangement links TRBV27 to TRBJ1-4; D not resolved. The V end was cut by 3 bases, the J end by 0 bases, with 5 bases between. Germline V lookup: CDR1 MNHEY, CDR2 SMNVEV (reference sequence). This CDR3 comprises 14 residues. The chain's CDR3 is CASSFGATNEKLFF. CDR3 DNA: TGTGCCAGCAGTTTTGGCGCAACTAATGAAAAACTGTTTTTT. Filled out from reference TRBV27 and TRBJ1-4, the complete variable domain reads EAQVTQNPRYLITVTGKKLTVTCSQNMNHEYMSWYRQDPGLGLRQIYYSMNVEVTDKGDVPEGYKVSRKEKRNFPLILESPSPNQTSLYFCASSFGATNEKLFFGSGTQLSVL.

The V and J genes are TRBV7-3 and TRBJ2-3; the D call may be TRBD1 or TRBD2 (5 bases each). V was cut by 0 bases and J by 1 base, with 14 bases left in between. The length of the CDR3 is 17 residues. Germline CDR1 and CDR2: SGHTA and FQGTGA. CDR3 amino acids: CASSLTLGTGGTDTQYF. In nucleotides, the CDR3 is TGTGCCAGCAGCTTAACGCTTGGGACCGGAGGCACAGATACGCAGTATTTT.

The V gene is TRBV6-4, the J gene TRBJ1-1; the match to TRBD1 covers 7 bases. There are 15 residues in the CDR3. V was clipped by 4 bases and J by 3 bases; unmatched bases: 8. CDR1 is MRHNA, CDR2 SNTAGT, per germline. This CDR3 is CASSVLAGGDTEAFF. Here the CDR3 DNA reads TGTGCCAGCAGTGTATTGGCAGGGGGTGACACTGAAGCTTTCTTT.

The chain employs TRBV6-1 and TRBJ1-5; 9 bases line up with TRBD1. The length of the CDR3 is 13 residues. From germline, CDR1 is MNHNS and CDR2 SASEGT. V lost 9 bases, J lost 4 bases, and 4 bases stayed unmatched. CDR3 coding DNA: TGTGCCAGTGCGACAGGGGGGAATCAGCCCCAGCATTTT. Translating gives CASATGGNQPQHF.

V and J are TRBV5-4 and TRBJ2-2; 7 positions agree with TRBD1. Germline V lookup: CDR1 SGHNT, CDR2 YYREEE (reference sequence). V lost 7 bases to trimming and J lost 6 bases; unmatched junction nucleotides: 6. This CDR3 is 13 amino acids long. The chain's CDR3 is CASGDRVAGELFF. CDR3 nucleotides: TGTGCCAGCGGAGACAGGGTTGCCGGGGAGCTGTTTTTT.

CDR3: CASEGQGNTEAFF. CDR3 bases: TGCGCCAGCGAAGGACAAGGAAACACTGAAGCTTTCTTT. The genes are TRBV5-1 and TRBJ1-1; TRBD1 is a possible D gene (5 bases). CDR1 and CDR2 from the germline V gene are SGHRS and YFSETQ. V was trimmed by 7 bases and J by 2 bases, leaving 12 bases between them. This CDR3 has 13 amino acids. Full variable domain (remainder filled in from reference TRBV5-1 and TRBJ1-1): KAGVTQTPRYLIKTRGQQVTLSCSPISGHRSVSWYQQTPGQGLQFLFEYFSETQRNKGNFPGRFSGRQFSNSRSEMNVSTLELGDSALYLCASEGQGNTEAFFGQGTRLTVV.

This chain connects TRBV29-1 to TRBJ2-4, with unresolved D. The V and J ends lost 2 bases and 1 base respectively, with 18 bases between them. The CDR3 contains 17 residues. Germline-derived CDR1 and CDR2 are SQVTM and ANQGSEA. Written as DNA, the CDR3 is TGCAGCGTTGAACCCCCGTCGAACTGGAAGGCCAAAAACATTCAGTACTTC. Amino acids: CSVEPPSNWKAKNIQYF.

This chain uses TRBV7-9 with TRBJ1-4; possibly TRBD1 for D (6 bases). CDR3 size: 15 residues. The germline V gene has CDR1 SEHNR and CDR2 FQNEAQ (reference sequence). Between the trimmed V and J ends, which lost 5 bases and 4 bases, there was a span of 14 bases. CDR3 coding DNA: TGTGCCAGCAGCCCAGAACAGGGAAGTAATGAAAAACTGTTTTTT. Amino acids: CASSPEQGSNEKLFF.

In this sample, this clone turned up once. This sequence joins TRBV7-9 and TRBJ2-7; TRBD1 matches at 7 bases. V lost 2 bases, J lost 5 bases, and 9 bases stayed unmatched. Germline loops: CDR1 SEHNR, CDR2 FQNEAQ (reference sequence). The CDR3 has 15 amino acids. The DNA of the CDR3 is TGTGCCAGCAGCTTACGGGACAGACCACCCCACGAGCAGTACTTC. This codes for CASSLRDRPPHEQYF.

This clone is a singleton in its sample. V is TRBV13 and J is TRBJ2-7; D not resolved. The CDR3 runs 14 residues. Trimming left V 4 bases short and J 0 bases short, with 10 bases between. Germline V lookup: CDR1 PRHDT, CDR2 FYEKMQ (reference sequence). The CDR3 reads CASSSAPDSYEQYF. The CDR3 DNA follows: TGTGCCAGCAGCTCCGCCCCCGACTCCTACGAGCAGTACTTC.

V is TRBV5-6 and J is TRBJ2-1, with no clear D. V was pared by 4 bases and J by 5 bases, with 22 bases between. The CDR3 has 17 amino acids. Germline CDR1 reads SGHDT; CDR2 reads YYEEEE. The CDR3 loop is CASSPVDPWTSNNEQFF. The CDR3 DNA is TGTGCCAGCAGCCCGGTCGACCCCTGGACCTCGAACAATGAGCAGTTCTTC.

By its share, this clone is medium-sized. The CDR3 sequence: CASSSSQGQTYGYTF. The CDR3 nucleotides read TGTGCCAGCAGCTCTTCTCAGGGACAGACCTATGGCTACACCTTC. The V and J genes are TRBV7-2 and TRBJ1-2; 7 positions agree with TRBD1. Germline CDR1 SGHTA, CDR2 FQGNSA. V was pared by 4 bases and J by 4 bases, with 9 bases of the junction left unmatched. The CDR3 is made up of 15 amino acids.

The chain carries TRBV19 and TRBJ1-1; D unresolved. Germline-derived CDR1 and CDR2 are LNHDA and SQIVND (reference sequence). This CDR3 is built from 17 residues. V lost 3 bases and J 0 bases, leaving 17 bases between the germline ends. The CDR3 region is CASSITAATVVNTEAFF. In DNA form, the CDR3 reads TGTGCCAGTAGTATTACGGCGGCAACTGTTGTGAACACTGAAGCTTTCTTT. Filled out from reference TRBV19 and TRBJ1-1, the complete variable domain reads DGGITQSPKYLFRKEGQNVTLSCEQNLNHDAMYWYRQDPGQGLRLIYYSQIVNDFQKGDIAEGYSVSREKKESFPLTVTSAQKNPTAFYLCASSITAATVVNTEAFFGQGTRLTVV.

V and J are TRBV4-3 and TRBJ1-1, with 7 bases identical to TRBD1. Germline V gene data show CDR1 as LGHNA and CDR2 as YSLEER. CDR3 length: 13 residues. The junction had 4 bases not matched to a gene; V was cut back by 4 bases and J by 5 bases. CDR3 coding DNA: TGCGCCAGCAGCCCGACAGGGAGGACTGAAGCTTTCTTT. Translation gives CASSPTGRTEAFF.

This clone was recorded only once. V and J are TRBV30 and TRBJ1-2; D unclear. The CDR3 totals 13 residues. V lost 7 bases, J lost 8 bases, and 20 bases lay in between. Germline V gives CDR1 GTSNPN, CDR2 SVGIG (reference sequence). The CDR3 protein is CAFSPYGSGGYTF. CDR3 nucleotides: TGTGCCTTCTCCCCCTATGGCTCGGGGGGCTACACCTTC.